This T cell receptor beta chain was obtained from a study of blood T cells in healthy people across ages. Study-wide points: Estimates drawn from one million T cells were deemed to understate diversity. A roughly linear fall in TCR beta diversity per million T cells was seen with increasing age. Long-lived donors exceeded aged donors in naive CD4+ cells and diversity.

Trimming left V 7 bases short and J 4 bases short, with 11 bases between. Germline V gene lookup returns CDR1 MNHEY and CDR2 SVGAGI. The CDR3 extends over 12 amino acids. This clonotype was counted only a few times. Its antigen is as yet unknown. PCR was performed a second time for roughly 7 to 11 cycles using a sample-barcoded 5' primer and a J-beta primer mix. A tag from a template-switch adaptor with 12 random nucleotides marked each cDNA molecule. TCRdb reanalysed the 5' RACE reads using MiXCR and keeps one entry per CDR3 protein. Here the sample spans about 1.6 million distinct CDR3 sequences, about 31% being singletons.

Material: blood. The sequence was collected from a woman between 25 and 40 years old in good health. The chain carries TRBV6-5 and TRBJ2-7; D ambiguous. Written as DNA, the CDR3 is TGTGCCAGCACTAAGGACGGTTACGAGCAGTACTTC. Translated, it gives CASTKDGYEQYF.